Sequencing of this T cell receptor (beta chain) was carried out in a study of blood T cells in healthy people across ages. Study outcomes and limitations: Aged donors had fewer naive CD4+ cells and lower diversity than long-lived donors. Expanded clonotype shifts may have been confounded, as the donors had an unknown CMV status. Among T cells, TCR beta diversity per million cells dropped roughly linearly as age rose.

A sample-barcoded 5' primer and a J-beta primer mix were used in a second PCR of roughly 7 to 12 cycles. Sequencing recovered at least 3 million CDR3-containing paired-end reads from each sample. Each CDR3 protein gets one entry after TCRdb re-called the 5' RACE reads with MiXCR. The sample contains about 1.1 million distinct CDR3 sequences, 35% to 40% of which appear only once. As to this clonotype: The antigen is undetermined.

CDR3 length equals 20 residues. Germline values: CDR1 LNHDA, CDR2 SQIVND (reference sequence). V lost 3 bases and J lost 2; bases outside the gene matches: 21. The specimen was blood. The receptor comes from a man between 18 and 29 years old in good health. The rearrangement joins TRBV19 to TRBJ2-7, with 8 positions matching TRBD1. The CDR3 nucleotides are TGTGCCAGTAGTATTAACATTGGACAGGGATTCAAAAATGCCGCCTACGAGCAGTACTTC. Translated: CASSINIGQGFKNAAYEQYF.